The T cell receptor beta chain described here comes from a study of blood T cells in healthy people across ages. Whole-study findings and limits: Unsorted PBMC material precluded a definitive naive versus antigen-experienced comparison. Whereas aged donors had fewer naive CD4+ cells, long-lived donors had more of them and higher diversity. Across the age range, TCR beta diversity per million T cells fell in a roughly linear way.

The CDR3 spans 15 residues. CDR1 and CDR2 (germline): MDHEN, SYDVKM. Then a second PCR, running roughly 7 to 11 cycles, was carried out with a sample-barcoded 5' primer and a J-beta primer mix. TCRdb re-called the 5' RACE reads with MiXCR, one entry per CDR3 protein. The table lists about 320,000 distinct CDR3 sequences, 25% to 30% of them singletons, with roughly 30% in the top ten. Isolation of PBMCs gave at least 7 million cells per sample. Notes on this clonotype: The antigen is unknown.

The sequenced sample was blood. This clonotype originated in a woman aged 70-85 years in good health. This chain links TRBV28 with TRBJ2-7; the D gene is possibly TRBD1 (5 bases). The DNA end favors TRBJ2-4, so the J call may be wrong. The CDR3: CASTEFGQAKNIQYF. The DNA of the CDR3 is TGTGCCAGCACCGAGTTCGGACAAGCCAAAAACATTCAGTACTTC.